Presented here are 20 T cell receptor beta chains from one specimen sequenced in a study of cytomegalovirus exposure and HLA in healthy donors. The assay was immunoSEQ multiplex PCR, and TCRdb's table has in-frame clones only and misses some. The sample holds fewer than 90,000 clones, roughly 84% seen once. Sequenced input: PBMCs. The receptors were gathered from a woman aged 18-35 years in good health and CMV-seropositive.

V usage is TRBV7-2 and J usage is TRBJ1-2, with TRBD1 matching 8 bases. With V trimmed by 5 bases and J by 6 bases, 8 bases remained unmatched. The CDR3 length is 14 residues. Germline V CDR1 and CDR2: SGHTA, FQGNSA. In DNA, the CDR3 is TGTGCCAGCAGCCTACTGGACAGGGTTGATGGCTACACCTTC. Its translation is CASSLLDRVDGYTF.

The chain uses TRBV6-4 and TRBJ2-2, with TRBD1 as a possible D gene (5 bases). Germline assignment: CDR1 MRHNA and CDR2 SNTAGT. V lost 2 bases, J lost 6 bases, and 19 bases lay in between. CDR3 length: 17 amino acids. CDR3 loop: CASSDTVQGFDSGELFF. CDR3 sequence (DNA): TGTGCCAGCAGTGACACAGTGCAGGGATTCGATTCCGGGGAGCTGTTTTTT.

The CDR3 reads CASRERERETGQGGYTF. CDR3 bases: TGTGCCAGCAGGGAAAGGGAAAGAGAAACAGGGCAGGGGGGCTACACCTTC. V is TRBV28 and J is TRBJ1-2; D is perhaps TRBD1 (6 bases). In germline, CDR1 is MDHEN, CDR2 SYDVKM. Trimming took 6 bases from V and 8 from J, leaving 28 bases between them. The CDR3 has 17 residues.

The J gene is TRBJ2-7, the V gene TRBV28; a weak D match, TRBD1 (6 bases). V was cut by 9 bases and J by 1 base, with 19 bases left in between. Germline-derived CDR1 and CDR2 are MDHEN and SYDVKM. CDR3 length: 15 residues. The CDR3 bases are TGTGCCAGTCAGACAGGAAACTTCGCGTCCTACGAGCAGTACTTC. Encoded protein: CASQTGNFASYEQYF.

The chain carries TRBV7-2 and TRBJ2-2, with TRBD1 identical over 8 bases. There are 16 residues in the CDR3. The germline V gene encodes CDR1 SGHTA and CDR2 FQGNSA. Trimming at V came to 7 bases and at J to 2 bases, leaving 9 bases not matched to a gene. CDR3 coding DNA: TGTGCCAGCATCCAGCCGGGACAGGACAACACCGGGGAGCTGTTTTTT. It specifies CASIQPGQDNTGELFF.

With respect to this clone: Mismatch with germline at one junction end may stem from a read error. The chain links TRBV7-9 to TRBJ2-5, with TRBD2 as a possible D gene (5 bases). Germline V lookup: CDR1 SEHNR, CDR2 FQNEAQ (reference sequence). There are 15 residues in the CDR3. The CDR3 nucleotides are TGTGCCTCCTGGGCGGAGACGGAGCGGCAAGGGACCCAGTACTTC. As protein: CASWAETERQGTQYF.

The CDR3 protein is CASSLEGQGYNEQFF. The CDR3 nucleotides are TGTGCCAGCAGCTTAGAGGGCCAGGGTTACAATGAGCAGTTCTTC. This chain links TRBV7-2 with TRBJ2-1; TRBD1 is a possible D gene (5 bases). The CDR3 extends over 15 amino acids. CDR1 is SGHTA and CDR2 is FQGNSA in the germline V gene. Between the trimmed V and J ends, which lost 1 base and 4 bases, there was a span of 11 bases.

The chain joins TRBV2 to TRBJ2-1; TRBD1 matches at 10 bases. CDR3 length equals 15 residues. Germline loops: CDR1 SNHLY, CDR2 FYNNEI. J gave up 7 bases and V 6 bases, and 9 bases lay outside the gene matches. In DNA, the CDR3 is TGTGCCAGCAGACCCGACAGGGGGCGTGATAATGAGCAGTTCTTC. Translating gives CASRPDRGRDNEQFF.

This chain connects TRBV6-5 to TRBJ2-2; D uncertain. The V gene lost 2 bases and the J gene lost 4 bases, with 5 bases spanning the gap. The germline V gene encodes CDR1 MNHEY and CDR2 SVGAGI. The CDR3 is 13 residues long. CDR3 coding DNA: TGTGCCAGCAGTTACAGGAGCACCGGGGAGCTGTTTTTT. It encodes CASSYRSTGELFF.

The rearrangement links TRBV18 to TRBJ2-2; D gene uncertain. The V end was cut by 3 bases, the J end by 2 bases, with 7 bases between. CDR1 and CDR2 from the germline V gene are KGHSH and LQKENI. CDR3 length: 14 amino acids. CDR3 in amino acids: CASSPVTNTGELFF. The DNA of the CDR3 is TGTGCCAGCTCACCCGTTACAAACACCGGGGAGCTGTTTTTT.

The chain uses TRBV19 and TRBJ2-1; D is possibly TRBD2 (5 bases). The CDR3 extends over 13 amino acids. V gave up 3 bases and J gave up 8 bases, with 11 bases separating them. The germline gives CDR1 LNHDA, CDR2 SQIVND (reference sequence). The CDR3, as DNA: TGTGCCAGTAGTATCGGAGGTCTCGATGAGCAGTTCTTC. The encoded protein is CASSIGGLDEQFF.

The CDR3 reads CASSLNSIWTEISYEQYF. DNA of the CDR3: TGTGCCAGCAGCTTAAATAGTATATGGACTGAGATTTCCTACGAGCAGTACTTC. The V call is TRBV13, the J call TRBJ2-7; possibly TRBD2 for D (5 bases). V was trimmed by 2 bases and J by 1 base, leaving 21 bases between them. This CDR3 region has 18 residues. CDR1 is PRHDT, CDR2 FYEKMQ, per germline (reference sequence).

The chain has TRBV10-3 and TRBJ2-7; TRBD1 might be the D (6 bases). CDR3 size: 13 residues. CDR1 is ENHRY and CDR2 is SYGVKD in the germline V gene. Trimming took 4 bases from V and 7 from J, leaving 14 bases between them. DNA of the CDR3: TGTGCCATCAGTGGCCAGGGGTTGGGTGAGCAGTACTTC. Amino acids: CAISGQGLGEQYF.

This chain connects TRBV11-2 to TRBJ2-7; D is perhaps TRBD1 (6 bases). Trimming took off 7 bases at V and 1 base at J, with 11 bases between the two ends. The V gene's germline CDR1 is SGHAT and CDR2 FQNNGV. The CDR3 consists of 13 residues. As DNA, the CDR3 is TGTGCCAGCAACCCGGACAGTTCCTACGAGCAGTACTTC. Protein sequence: CASNPDSSYEQYF. The full variable domain, in which reference TRBV11-2 and TRBJ2-7 provide the parts outside the CDR3, is EAGVAQSPRYKIIEKRQSVAFWCNPISGHATLYWYQQILGQGPKLLIQFQNNGVVDDSQLPKDRFSAERLKGVDSTLKIQPAKLEDSAVYLCASNPDSSYEQYFGPGTRLTVT.

A few counts support this clone. The rearrangement links TRBV9 to TRBJ1-2; 9 bases map to TRBD1. J gave up 6 bases and V 3 bases, and 6 bases lay outside the gene matches. CDR3 length: 14 residues. Germline CDR1 and CDR2: SGDLS and YYNGEE. The CDR3 reads CASSGGDRANGYTF. In DNA, the CDR3 is TGTGCCAGCAGCGGTGGGGACAGGGCTAATGGCTACACCTTC.

This clone was recorded a few times. CDR3 sequence (DNA): TGTGCCAGTAGTTTCACAGGGGGCTACGAGCAGTACTTC. Translation: CASSFTGGYEQYF. The gene calls are TRBV19 and TRBJ2-7; TRBD1 agrees at 8 bases. J was trimmed by 3 bases and V by 5 bases; bases with no gene match: 3. CDR1 is LNHDA and CDR2 is SQIVND in the germline V gene (reference sequence). CDR3 length: 13 residues.

This clone was detected once. Written as DNA, the CDR3 is TGTGCCAGCAGGGAGGGACAGCTTACGAACACTGAAGCTTTCTTT. Translation: CASREGQLTNTEAFF. This chain uses TRBV2 with TRBJ1-1, with 7 bases matching TRBD1. This CDR3 region has 15 residues. V was pared by 6 bases and J by 1 base, with 8 bases of the junction left unmatched. Germline V lookup: CDR1 SNHLY, CDR2 FYNNEI.

V and J are TRBV9 and TRBJ1-4; perhaps TRBD1 as D (5 bases). Trimming shortened V by 3 bases and J by 3 bases, and 12 bases separated the two germline ends. This CDR3 spans 15 amino acids. The V gene's germline CDR1 is SGDLS and CDR2 YYNGEE. This CDR3 is CASSAEWGANEKLFF. CDR3 sequence (DNA): TGTGCCAGCAGCGCCGAGTGGGGGGCTAATGAAAAACTGTTTTTT.

The chain links TRBV7-2 to TRBJ1-2; 8 bases map to TRBD1. From germline, CDR1 is SGHTA and CDR2 FQGNSA. The CDR3 has 16 amino acids. J lost 4 bases, V lost 4 bases, and 11 bases had no gene match. In DNA form, the CDR3 reads TGTGCCAGCAGCTCCTCCAACAGGGGGGGGCCCTATGGCTACACCTTC. Its protein is CASSSSNRGGPYGYTF. Looking up the rest from reference TRBV7-2 and TRBJ1-2 gives the full variable domain: GAGVSQSPSNKVTEKGKDVELRCDPISGHTALYWYRQSLGQGLEFLIYFQGNSAPDKSGLPSDRFSAERTGGSVSTLTIQRTQQEDSAVYLCASSSSNRGGPYGYTFGSGTRLTVV.

The chain carries TRBV7-2 and TRBJ1-1; no clear D. CDR1 is SGHTA, CDR2 FQGNSA, per germline. V was clipped by 1 base and J by 6 bases, with 12 bases between them. The CDR3 is made up of 14 amino acids. CDR3 nucleotides: TGTGCCAGCAGCTTAGGGCAGGCCGTGGCTGAAGCTTTCTTT. Protein product: CASSLGQAVAEAFF.